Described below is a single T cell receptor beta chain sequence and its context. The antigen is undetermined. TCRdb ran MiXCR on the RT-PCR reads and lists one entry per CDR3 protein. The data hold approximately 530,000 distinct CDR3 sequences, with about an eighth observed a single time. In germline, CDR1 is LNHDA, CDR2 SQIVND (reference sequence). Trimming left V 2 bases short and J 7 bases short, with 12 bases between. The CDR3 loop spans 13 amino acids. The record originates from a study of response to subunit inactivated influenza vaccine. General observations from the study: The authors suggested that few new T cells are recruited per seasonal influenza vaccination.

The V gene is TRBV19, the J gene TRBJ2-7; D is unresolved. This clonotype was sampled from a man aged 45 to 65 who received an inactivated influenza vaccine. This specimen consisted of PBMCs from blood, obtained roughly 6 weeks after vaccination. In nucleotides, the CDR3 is TGTGCCAGTAGTATAACCCTAGTCCGGGAGCAGTACTTC. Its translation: CASSITLVREQYF.